This entry lists 31 T cell receptor beta chains sequenced from one sample in a study of cytomegalovirus exposure and HLA in healthy donors. Primers included in the PCR were 60 Vbeta and 13 Jbeta primers. Sequencing used immunoSEQ multiplex PCR; TCRdb keeps in-frame clones, though not all of them. The repertoire holds about 110,000 clones, with 75% to 85% as singletons. Sequenced input: PBMCs. These TCRs come from a man aged 45-65 years in good health and CMV-seronegative.

This chain links TRBV7-8 with TRBJ1-2; tentatively, D is TRBD1 (6 bases). Germline-derived CDR1 and CDR2 are SGHVS and FQNEAQ. V lost 1 base and J 7 bases, leaving 16 bases between the germline ends. This CDR3 is built from 15 residues. CDR3 bases: TGTGCCAGCAGCTTAGTCGGCGCAGGGGATGGTGGCTACACCTTC. It translates to CASSLVGAGDGGYTF. Variable domain in full (rest from reference TRBV7-8 and TRBJ1-2): GAGVSQSPRYKVAKRGQDVALRCDPISGHVSLFWYQQALGQGPEFLTYFQNEAQLDKSGLPSDRFFAERPEGSVSTLKIQRTQQEDSAVYLCASSLVGAGDGGYTFGSGTRLTVV.

The chain links TRBV5-1 to TRBJ1-3; D might be TRBD1 (6 bases). The length of the CDR3 is 15 residues. The germline CDR1 and CDR2 sequences are SGHRS and YFSETQ. Deletions cut 1 base from V and 6 bases from J, with 14 bases between. DNA for the CDR3: TGCGCCAGCAGCTTGTCGGGGGGCAGTGAAAACACCATATATTTT. This encodes CASSLSGGSENTIYF.

CDR3 residues: CAVRPDSLKNIQYF. CDR3 in DNA: TGTGCCGTGCGCCCGGACAGCCTTAAAAACATTCAGTACTTC. The rearrangement uses TRBV30 and TRBJ2-4, with D maybe TRBD1 (6 bases). Germline loops: CDR1 GTSNPN, CDR2 SVGIG (reference sequence). The CDR3 extends over 14 amino acids. V lost 8 bases and J 4 bases, leaving 18 bases between the germline ends.

V is TRBV7-9 and J is TRBJ1-2; 9 nucleotides agree with TRBD1. From germline, CDR1 is SEHNR and CDR2 FQNEAQ (reference sequence). The CDR3 has 14 residues. The ends lost 5 bases at V and 6 bases at J; junction bases unmatched: 7. CDR3 residues: CASSLGTGIDGYTF. CDR3 sequence (DNA): TGTGCCAGCAGCCTCGGGACAGGGATAGATGGCTACACCTTC.

A word on this clone: An end of the junction differs from the germline gene, which may be a read error. The V gene is TRBV7-9, the J gene TRBJ2-3, with D unclear. CDR1 is SEHNR and CDR2 is FQNEAQ in the germline V gene (reference sequence). The CDR3 spans 17 residues. CDR3 loop: CSSSLIGIVEDTDTQYF. As DNA, the CDR3 is TGTTCCAGCAGCTTAATCGGCATCGTTGAGGACACAGATACGCAGTATTTT.

The chain combines TRBV6-5 with TRBJ1-5, with D maybe TRBD1 (6 bases). Per germline, CDR1 MNHEY and CDR2 SVGAGI. The CDR3 consists of 13 residues. The germline V and J ends were trimmed by 8 bases and 5 bases, with 13 bases remaining between them. CDR3 in amino acids: CASGRGQHQPQHF. In DNA, the CDR3 is TGTGCCAGCGGAAGAGGACAGCATCAGCCCCAGCATTTT.

The rearrangement links TRBV19 to TRBJ1-5, with no clear D. The CDR3 totals 13 residues. Germline assignment: CDR1 LNHDA and CDR2 SQIVND (reference sequence). Trimming shortened V by 6 bases and J by 2 bases, and 8 bases separated the two germline ends. CDR3 loop: CASRNRGNQPQHF. The CDR3 region has the DNA TGTGCCAGTAGAAACAGAGGCAATCAGCCCCAGCATTTT.

The chain joins TRBV5-1 to TRBJ2-5; 8 bases agree with TRBD2. Looked up from germline, CDR1 is SGHRS and CDR2 is YFSETQ. The CDR3 totals 21 residues. V shed 2 bases and J 5 bases; nucleotides not matched to a gene: 26. Written as DNA, the CDR3 is TGCGCCAGCAGCTTTAGGATAGCGGGGTCCCCCTTGGGGTCTTACGGGGAGACCCAGTACTTC. Residues: CASSFRIAGSPLGSYGETQYF.

The rearrangement links TRBV29-1 to TRBJ1-5; TRBD1 aligns across 7 bases. Germline V CDR1 and CDR2: SQVTM, ANQGSEA. Unmatched junction bases numbered 3, after V lost 6 bases and J lost 4 bases. The CDR3 totals 12 residues. The CDR3 DNA reads TGCAGCGTGGGACAGCCAAATCAGCCCCAGCATTTT. Amino acids: CSVGQPNQPQHF.

The V call is TRBV27, the J call TRBJ2-2, with TRBD2 matching over 10 bases. Germline lookup yields CDR1 MNHEY and CDR2 SMNVEV (reference sequence). The CDR3 consists of 15 residues. V lost 5 bases, J lost 3 bases, and 3 bases stayed unmatched. CDR3 in amino acids: CASSLLAGYTGELFF. CDR3 DNA sequence: TGTGCCAGCAGTCTACTAGCGGGGTACACCGGGGAGCTGTTTTTT.

V gene TRBV5-6 combines with J gene TRBJ1-1; 7 nucleotides line up with TRBD1. CDR1 is SGHDT and CDR2 is YYEEEE in the germline V gene. The CDR3 runs to 15 residues. Unmatched junction bases numbered 10, after V lost 4 bases and J lost 4 bases. This CDR3 is CASSRRTGWGTEAFF. The CDR3 DNA sequence: TGTGCCAGCAGCCGCAGGACAGGTTGGGGCACTGAAGCTTTCTTT.

The chain carries TRBV6-6 and TRBJ1-1, with TRBD1 matching 9 bases. Germline V gene data show CDR1 as MNHNY and CDR2 as SVGAGI (reference sequence). The CDR3 has 13 amino acids. Losses at the gene ends were 9 bases for V and 4 bases for J; bases not matched to a gene: 6. The CDR3, as DNA: TGTGCCAGTACCGGGACAGGGTTCACTGAAGCTTTCTTT. It encodes CASTGTGFTEAFF.

The genes are TRBV19 and TRBJ1-4; the match to TRBD1 covers 9 bases. Germline V CDR1 and CDR2: LNHDA, SQIVND (reference sequence). J gave up 7 bases and V 6 bases, and 6 bases lay outside the gene matches. The CDR3 sequence is 14 residues long. This chain's CDR3 is CASSPTGGSEKLFF. In DNA, the CDR3 is TGTGCCAGTAGCCCCACAGGGGGCAGTGAAAAACTGTTTTTT.

Only a few counts were recorded for this clone. The chain recombines TRBV11-2 with TRBJ1-1; no firm D call. Trimming stripped 5 bases from V and 5 bases from J, with 15 bases between. The CDR3 has 14 amino acids. From germline, CDR1 is SGHAT and CDR2 FQNNGV. The CDR3 reads CASSRRIDVTEAFF. In nucleotides, the CDR3 is TGTGCCAGCAGCCGGAGGATCGATGTTACTGAAGCTTTCTTT.

The chain joins TRBV6-5 to TRBJ1-6, with D tentatively TRBD1 (6 bases). The CDR3 covers 14 residues. Germline values: CDR1 MNHEY, CDR2 SVGAGI. Trimming stripped 6 bases from V and 7 bases from J, with 13 bases between. CDR3 in amino acids: CASRSTGLNSPLHF. For the CDR3, the DNA is TGTGCCAGCAGATCAACAGGGCTCAATTCACCCCTCCACTTT.

This chain joins TRBV18 and TRBJ2-3; 8 nucleotides line up with TRBD1. Germline V gives CDR1 KGHSH, CDR2 LQKENI. The V segment lost 6 bases and the J segment 1 base; nucleotides outside the gene matches: 3. The CDR3 totals 14 residues. For the CDR3, the DNA is TGTGCCAGCTCCGCGACAGGGGGCACAGATACGCAGTATTTT. This gives the protein CASSATGGTDTQYF.

The chain is built from TRBV4-1 and TRBJ1-6; 7 bases map to TRBD1. This CDR3 has 16 residues. The ends lost 6 bases at V and 10 bases at J; junction bases unmatched: 15. CDR1 is MGHRA, CDR2 YSYEKL, per germline. The CDR3 region is CASRRDSGTEYSPLHF. As DNA, the CDR3 is TGCGCCAGCAGGCGGGATTCCGGGACAGAATACTCACCCCTCCACTTT.

In the case of this clone: Other DNA sequences in this specimen translate into the identical CDR3. The genes are TRBV5-4 and TRBJ2-7, with TRBD1 matching over 8 bases. V dropped 4 bases and J dropped 0; count of bases not matched to a gene: 15. The germline V gene encodes CDR1 SGHNT and CDR2 YYREEE (reference sequence). The CDR3 sequence is 18 residues long. This chain's CDR3 is CASSPRDRSSPLSYEQYF. As DNA, the CDR3 is TGTGCCAGCAGCCCCCGGGACAGGTCCTCCCCGCTCTCCTACGAGCAGTACTTC.

This sequence joins TRBV5-1 and TRBJ1-1; 7 bases line up with TRBD1. Trimming cost V 4 bases and J 7 bases; bases outside gene matches: 10. Germline values: CDR1 SGHRS, CDR2 YFSETQ. This CDR3 comprises 14 residues. The CDR3 region is CASSLAGTEREAFF. CDR3 bases: TGCGCCAGCAGCCTAGCCGGGACAGAGCGTGAAGCTTTCTTT. Looking up the rest from reference TRBV5-1 and TRBJ1-1 gives the full variable domain: KAGVTQTPRYLIKTRGQQVTLSCSPISGHRSVSWYQQTPGQGLQFLFEYFSETQRNKGNFPGRFSGRQFSNSRSEMNVSTLELGDSALYLCASSLAGTEREAFFGQGTRLTVV.

This clone was picked up a small number of times. The rearrangement links TRBV7-8 to TRBJ1-2; 10 bases line up with TRBD1. The CDR3 runs 15 residues. J lost 2 bases, V lost 4 bases, and 4 bases had no gene match. CDR1 is SGHVS and CDR2 is FQNEAQ in the germline V gene. The CDR3 nucleotides are TGTGCCAGCAGCTCCGACAGGGGGCGAAACTATGGCTACACCTTC. It is translated as CASSSDRGRNYGYTF.

This chain uses TRBV11-2 with TRBJ1-2; tentatively, D is TRBD1 (6 bases). The CDR3 is 14 residues long. Germline CDR1 is SGHAT and CDR2 is FQNNGV. V lost 2 bases, J lost 4 bases, and 11 bases lay in between. The CDR3, as DNA: TGTGCCAGCAGCTTACTGACAGGCAGCTATGGCTACACCTTC. Translated, it gives CASSLLTGSYGYTF.

The chain carries TRBV5-1 and TRBJ1-1, with TRBD1 matching 8 bases. The CDR3 runs 14 residues. Per germline, CDR1 SGHRS and CDR2 YFSETQ. The junction had 5 bases not matched to a gene; V was cut back by 6 bases and J by 1 base. The CDR3, as DNA: TGCGCCAGCATCGACAGGGGTGCGAACACTGAAGCTTTCTTT. Protein product: CASIDRGANTEAFF.

CDR3 sequence: CASSGTSGGMWETQYF. CDR3 coding DNA: TGTGCCAGCAGCGGGACTAGCGGGGGGATGTGGGAGACCCAGTACTTC. This sequence joins TRBV5-6 and TRBJ2-5; TRBD2 agrees at 15 bases. Germline CDR1 SGHDT, CDR2 YYEEEE. The CDR3 totals 16 residues. V gave up 4 bases and J gave up 5 bases; unmatched junction bases: 6.

The chain recombines TRBV30 with TRBJ1-6, with D possibly matching TRBD1 (5 bases). V was cut by 7 bases and J by 3 bases, with 10 bases left in between. The CDR3 sequence is 13 residues long. Per germline, CDR1 GTSNPN and CDR2 SVGIG (reference sequence). CDR3 sequence (DNA): TGTGCCTCCATGACAGTCTATAATTCACCCCTCCACTTT. It encodes CASMTVYNSPLHF.

The sample holds one count of this clone. The chain recombines TRBV14 with TRBJ2-3, with 12 bases fitting TRBD2. Trimming removed 3 bases from V and 4 bases from J; junction bases left unmatched: 8. The CDR3 runs 17 residues. Germline V gene sequence: CDR1 SGHDN, CDR2 FVKESK. The CDR3 DNA follows: TGTGCCAGCAGCCACTTTCGACTAGCGGGGGCCTCAGATACGCAGTATTTT. This translates into CASSHFRLAGASDTQYF.

The genes are TRBV14 and TRBJ1-4, with 8 bases identical to TRBD1. Germline values: CDR1 SGHDN, CDR2 FVKESK. The CDR3 has 15 residues. With 3 bases clipped from V and 3 bases from J, the junction kept 3 bases outside the gene matches. DNA of the CDR3: TGTGCCAGCAGCCAGCTGGGACAGGCTAATGAAAAACTGTTTTTT. Its protein is CASSQLGQANEKLFF.

The chain couples TRBV10-1 to TRBJ2-1, with 12 bases fitting TRBD1. V shed 7 bases and J 7 bases; nucleotides not matched to a gene: 5. The CDR3 loop spans 14 amino acids. The V gene's germline CDR1 is WNHNN and CDR2 SYGVQD (reference sequence). CDR3 coding DNA: TGCGCCAGCAATCCGGGACAGGGGGCAAATGAGCAGTTCTTC. Its translation: CASNPGQGANEQFF.

The rearrangement links TRBV5-5 to TRBJ2-7; the match to TRBD1 covers 8 bases. This CDR3 is built from 15 residues. The trim removed 4 bases at V and 5 bases at J, leaving 11 bases unmatched. CDR1 is SGHKS and CDR2 is YYEKEE in the germline V gene (reference sequence). The CDR3 here is CASSPWGGTGNEQYV. For the CDR3, the DNA is TGTGCCAGCAGCCCTTGGGGTGGGACAGGCAACGAGCAGTACGTC.

The V gene is TRBV4-2, the J gene TRBJ2-7; D not resolved. CDR3 size: 12 residues. Trimming cost V 4 bases and J 7 bases, with 11 bases left between them. Germline V gives CDR1 LGHNA, CDR2 YNFKEQ. The CDR3 is CASSLINGEQYF. The DNA for the CDR3 is TGTGCCAGCAGCCTCATAAACGGGGAGCAGTACTTC.

Only a few counts were recorded for this clone. One junction end disagrees with the germline gene, perhaps due to a read error. V usage is TRBV5-1 and J usage is TRBJ2-5; D unclear. Germline values: CDR1 SGHRS, CDR2 YFSETQ. The CDR3 contains 14 residues. CDR3 loop: CASKPRQAQETQYF. As DNA, the CDR3 is TGCGCGAGCAAACCCCGCCAGGCCCAAGAGACCCAGTACTTC.

There are a few counts of this clone. The chain employs TRBV9 and TRBJ2-1, with 8 bases that match TRBD2. Germline CDR1 SGDLS, CDR2 YYNGEE. The CDR3 is made up of 14 amino acids. J was trimmed by 9 bases and V by 2 bases; bases with no gene match: 7. The chain's CDR3 is CASSVASGPFEQFF. As DNA, the CDR3 is TGTGCCAGCAGCGTTGCTAGCGGGCCGTTTGAGCAGTTCTTC. Based on the CDR3 plus reference TRBV9 and TRBJ2-1, the full variable domain is DSGVTQTPKHLITATGQRVTLRCSPRSGDLSVYWYQQSLDQGLQFLIQYYNGEERAKGNILERFSAQQFPDLHSELNLSSLELGDSALYFCASSVASGPFEQFFGPGTRLTVL.